The 25 T cell receptor beta chains below come from one sample, sequenced in a study of T-cell memory formation after mild COVID-19. TCRdb processed the 5' RACE reads anew with MiXCR; each CDR3 protein has one entry. The sample gives approximately 340,000 distinct CDR3 sequences, approximately 15% of which show up once; approximately 20% is in the top ten. Sequencing was carried out using PBMCs or a T cell subset sorted from them (not recorded which). The receptors were sampled from a man aged 18 to 29 who had mild COVID-19 (a few samples of this study predate the infection). Cell type and time point are not known.

This clonotype was seen more than once but under ten times. J is TRBJ2-6 and V is TRBV10-2, with D unclear. Germline V gives CDR1 WSHSY, CDR2 SAAADI. The CDR3 sequence is 15 residues long. The V end lost 0 bases, the J end lost 1 base, and 4 bases lay between the germline ends. CDR3: CASSESLSGANVLTF. CDR3 coding DNA: TGCGCCAGCAGTGAGTCTTTGTCTGGGGCCAACGTCCTGACTTTC.

The gene calls are TRBV6-6 and TRBJ1-6, with D unresolved. The CDR3 covers 16 residues. Germline V gives CDR1 MNHNY, CDR2 SVGAGI (reference sequence). V dropped 0 bases and J dropped 7 bases, with 13 bases sitting between them. CDR3 in DNA: TGTGCCAGCAGTTACTCCGGTGGCGCTAGGAATTCACCCCTCCACTTT. This gives the protein CASSYSGGARNSPLHF.

This clonotype has only a few counts. The chain couples TRBV18 to TRBJ2-7; TRBD1 aligns across 7 bases. Per the germline V gene, CDR1 is KGHSH and CDR2 is LQKENI. Trimming cost V 1 base and J 5 bases; bases outside gene matches: 2. The length of the CDR3 is 13 residues. The CDR3 loop reads CASSPLGQDEQYF. In DNA, the CDR3 is TGTGCCAGCTCACCACTCGGACAGGACGAGCAGTACTTC.

This chain uses TRBV18 with TRBJ2-1, with 10 bases matching TRBD2. Germline assignment: CDR1 KGHSH and CDR2 LQKENI. CDR3 length: 16 amino acids. V shed 3 bases, J shed 5 bases, and the junction held 7 bases outside the gene matches. Here the CDR3 reads CASSPPGLAGDNEQFF. Written as DNA, the CDR3 is TGTGCCAGCTCACCTCCGGGGCTAGCGGGGGACAATGAGCAGTTCTTC. The full variable domain, with the rest looked up from reference TRBV18 and TRBJ2-1, is NAGVMQNPRHLVRRRGQEARLRCSPMKGHSHVYWYRQLPEEGLKFMVYLQKENIIDESGMPKERFSAEFPKEGPSILRIQQVVRGDSAAYFCASSPPGLAGDNEQFFGPGTRLTVL.

This chain links TRBV7-6 with TRBJ1-5; tentative D call: TRBD1 (5 bases). Germline-derived CDR1 and CDR2 are SGHVS and FNYEAQ. V was cut by 2 bases and J by 7 bases, with 18 bases left in between. The CDR3 spans 16 residues. This CDR3 reads CASSLISGRASQPQHF. CDR3 sequence (DNA): TGTGCCAGCAGCTTAATTTCCGGCAGGGCCTCCCAGCCCCAGCATTTT.

This chain links TRBV3-1 with TRBJ1-2, with 7 bases lining up with TRBD1. The CDR3 sequence is 16 residues long. Germline assignment: CDR1 LGHDT and CDR2 YNNKEL (reference sequence). The ends lost 4 bases at V and 3 bases at J; junction bases unmatched: 11. Written as DNA, the CDR3 is TGTGCCAGCAGCCCACGAAGACAGGGAGTCTACTATGGCTACACCTTC. Amino acids: CASSPRRQGVYYGYTF.

This clonotype was counted many times. This rearrangement joins TRBV7-2 to TRBJ2-1, with 10 bases aligning to TRBD1. The CDR3 length is 15 residues. Germline trimming cut 4 bases from V and 6 bases from J; bases unmatched to any gene: 6. Germline-derived CDR1 and CDR2 are SGHTA and FQGNSA. CDR3 sequence: CASSSTGTGVNEQFF. The CDR3 DNA reads as TGTGCCAGCAGCTCCACCGGGACAGGGGTCAATGAGCAGTTCTTC.

This clonotype was found a few times. This rearrangement joins TRBV28 to TRBJ1-1; a weak D match, TRBD1 (5 bases). This CDR3 region has 13 residues. Germline V CDR1 and CDR2: MDHEN, SYDVKM. Trimming stripped 8 bases from V and 1 base from J, with 11 bases between. The CDR3 is CASRERGNTEAFF. For the CDR3, the DNA is TGTGCCAGCCGCGAAAGGGGGAACACTGAAGCTTTCTTT.

The chain couples TRBV7-3 to TRBJ1-2; D call uncertain. V lost 5 bases and J 0 bases, leaving 13 bases between the germline ends. The CDR3 covers 15 residues. Germline V gene lookup returns CDR1 SGHTA and CDR2 FQGTGA. The CDR3 DNA reads as TGTGCCAGCAGCGACCGGACGGGAGCTAACTATGGCTACACCTTC. Protein sequence: CASSDRTGANYGYTF.

The V and J genes are TRBV25-1 and TRBJ1-1; no reliable D call. Germline V CDR1 and CDR2: MGHDK, SYGVNS. V lost 4 bases, J lost 1 base, and 4 bases lay in between. The CDR3 contains 12 residues. CDR3 sequence (DNA): TGTGCCAGCAGTGGTAAGAACACTGAAGCTTTCTTT. It encodes CASSGKNTEAFF.

This clonotype has only a few counts. The V gene is TRBV7-2, the J gene TRBJ1-1; D unresolved. The CDR3 consists of 14 residues. Trimming stripped 0 bases from V and 6 bases from J, with 11 bases between. CDR1 is SGHTA, CDR2 FQGNSA, per germline. The CDR3 DNA follows: TGTGCCAGCAGCTTAGCCTACAATTTGCCTGAAGCTTTCTTT. Its protein product is CASSLAYNLPEAFF.

This clonotype was seen only a few times. The chain combines TRBV6-2 or TRBV6-3 with TRBJ2-1, with TRBD1 as a possible D gene (5 bases). The V end was cut by 8 bases, the J end by 3 bases, with 5 bases between. Germline V gene lookup returns CDR1 MNHEY and CDR2 SVGEGT. This CDR3 region has 11 residues. DNA of the CDR3: TGTGCCAGCCAGGGCTACAATGAGCAGTTCTTC. This gives the protein CASQGYNEQFF.

This clonotype was observed a handful of times. The chain combines TRBV20-1 with TRBJ1-5; tentatively, D is TRBD1 (6 bases). CDR3 length: 15 residues. Trimming stripped 3 bases from V and 3 bases from J, with 15 bases between. Germline V gene sequence: CDR1 DFQATT, CDR2 SNEGSKA (reference sequence). The CDR3 sequence is CSARGSGGNNQPQHF. The CDR3 DNA is TGCAGTGCTAGGGGGTCCGGGGGCAACAATCAGCCCCAGCATTTT.

This clonotype was observed a handful of times. The CDR3 here is CASSVVGQGGSPLHF. CDR3 in DNA: TGTGCCAGCAGCGTAGTCGGGCAGGGCGGTTCACCCCTCCACTTT. The chain uses TRBV9 and TRBJ1-6; weak D call: TRBD1 (5 bases). There are 15 residues in the CDR3. V lost 0 bases, J lost 9 bases, and 13 bases lay in between. The V gene's germline CDR1 is SGDLS and CDR2 YYNGEE.

In this sample, this clonotype turned up many times. This rearrangement joins TRBV10-3 to TRBJ2-3; 9 bases line up with TRBD2. The junction had 6 bases not matched to a gene; V was cut back by 4 bases and J by 4 bases. CDR3 length: 15 residues. In germline, CDR1 is ENHRY, CDR2 SYGVKD. CDR3 nucleotides: TGTGCCATCAGTGGTACTAGCGGGTCTCCAGATACGCAGTATTTT. Its protein is CAISGTSGSPDTQYF.

This clonotype was recorded at least ten times. This chain connects TRBV4-1 to TRBJ1-5, with D unresolved. Per the germline V gene, CDR1 is MGHRA and CDR2 is YSYEKL. The CDR3 extends over 15 amino acids. V lost 1 base, J lost 1 base, and 8 bases lay in between. The CDR3 is CASSQGVRSNQPQHF. The CDR3 DNA follows: TGCGCCAGCAGCCAAGGGGTTCGGAGCAATCAGCCCCAGCATTTT.

The chain has TRBV7-2 and TRBJ2-1, with 8 bases fitting TRBD1. This CDR3 contains 18 residues. Germline V lookup: CDR1 SGHTA, CDR2 FQGNSA. V dropped 5 bases and J dropped 7; count of bases not matched to a gene: 19. CDR3 DNA: TGTGCCAGCAGCCACGGATGGCTCTACCAAGACAGGGGAAATGAGCAGTTCTTC. Amino acid sequence: CASSHGWLYQDRGNEQFF.

This clonotype was counted a few times. This rearrangement joins TRBV29-1 to TRBJ2-3; D is possibly TRBD2 (6 bases). Trimming shortened V by 2 bases and J by 2 bases, and 11 bases separated the two germline ends. In germline, CDR1 is SQVTM, CDR2 ANQGSEA. The CDR3 contains 14 residues. In DNA form, the CDR3 reads TGCAGCGTTGAAAGGACTACCTTCACAGATACGCAGTATTTT. Translation: CSVERTTFTDTQYF.

The chain has TRBV2 and TRBJ1-5; D might be TRBD1 (6 bases). Germline CDR1 is SNHLY and CDR2 is FYNNEI. This CDR3 comprises 15 residues. Deletions cut 7 bases from V and 0 bases from J, with 13 bases between. CDR3 nucleotide sequence: TGTGCCAGCACCGAACAGGGTTTTAGCAATCAGCCCCAGCATTTT. Amino acid sequence: CASTEQGFSNQPQHF.

The chain joins TRBV27 to TRBJ2-1; 7 bases fit TRBD2. V was pared by 2 bases and J by 9 bases, with 7 bases of the junction left unmatched. The CDR3 contains 14 residues. The germline gives CDR1 MNHEY, CDR2 SMNVEV (reference sequence). CDR3 protein: CASSLGPSGLEQFF. Written as DNA, the CDR3 is TGTGCCAGCAGTTTAGGCCCTAGCGGTCTTGAGCAGTTCTTC.

This clonotype has more than one count but fewer than ten. The chain combines TRBV7-9 with TRBJ1-6; 8 bases are a match to TRBD1. This CDR3 has 15 residues. Trimming at V came to 4 bases and at J to 9 bases, leaving 8 bases not matched to a gene. Germline-derived CDR1 and CDR2 are SEHNR and FQNEAQ (reference sequence). The CDR3 loop reads CASSSKDRASSPLHF. In nucleotides, the CDR3 is TGTGCCAGCAGCTCCAAGGACAGGGCTAGTTCACCCCTCCACTTT.

A few counts support this clonotype. The chain employs TRBV6-6 and TRBJ1-1; no definite D call. V gave up 10 bases and J gave up 2 bases, with 14 bases separating them. The CDR3 extends over 13 amino acids. The germline V gene encodes CDR1 MNHNY and CDR2 SVGAGI (reference sequence). CDR3 in DNA: TGTGCCACCCACATTTGGGTAAACACTGAAGCTTTCTTT. Translated: CATHIWVNTEAFF.

The V and J genes are TRBV7-2 and TRBJ1-1; no clear D. V was pared by 3 bases and J by 0 bases, with 8 bases between. This CDR3 is 14 amino acids long. Germline V gene sequence: CDR1 SGHTA, CDR2 FQGNSA. DNA of the CDR3: TGTGCCAGCAGCTTCGGGTCCCTGAACACTGAAGCTTTCTTT. Amino acids: CASSFGSLNTEAFF.

Only a few counts were recorded for this clonotype. This sequence joins TRBV12-3 or TRBV12-4 and TRBJ2-2; maybe TRBD1 (6 bases). The CDR3 runs to 15 residues. V lost 6 bases and J lost 7, with 18 bases in between. For the CDR3, the DNA is TGTGCCAGCAGGGTCCGGGACAAGGCCTACGGGGAGCTGTTTTTT. It yields the protein CASRVRDKAYGELFF.

The chain joins TRBV18 to TRBJ1-5; no firm D call. Germline V gives CDR1 KGHSH, CDR2 LQKENI. Trimming left V 3 bases short and J 5 bases short, with 11 bases between. The CDR3 contains 14 residues. Here the CDR3 DNA reads TGTGCCAGCTCACCTGGGCTTCGCGATCAGCCCCAGCATTTT. This codes for CASSPGLRDQPQHF.